This T cell receptor beta chain was identified during a study of cytomegalovirus exposure and HLA in healthy donors. Overall study: An analysis done earlier identified roughly 120 million unique TCR beta sequences from 150 million to 200 million T cells. Whole-study findings and limits: Later analysis found that TCR beta chains associated with HLA were more clonally expanded than other, equally common chains.

As for this clone: Antigen: not known.

The PCR ran on 60 Vbeta and 13 Jbeta primers. In the original processing: In a later analysis, of approximately 81 million unique beta chains, approximately 10 million appeared in at least two donors. TCRdb's table, derived via immunoSEQ multiplex PCR, lists solely in-frame clones and lacks some. That table supplies the V and J calls and clone size; D and trimming were determined from the DNA. The sample records about 160,000 clones, over 60% being singletons. Specimen: PBMCs. This TCR was recovered from a woman in her fifties or sixties in good health and CMV-seropositive.

CDR3 coding DNA: TGTGCCAGCAGTGGAGGAACGACTGAAGCTTTCTTT. Translation gives CASSGGTTEAFF. J is TRBJ1-1 and V is TRBV6-6; D uncertain. Trimming pared 5 bases from V and 5 bases from J, leaving 9 bases between. Germline CDR1 is MNHNY and CDR2 is SVGAGI (reference sequence). This CDR3 has 12 amino acids.